These 12 T cell receptor beta chains were sequenced from one sample in a study of T cell changes during pregnancy in multiple sclerosis. Some clones are missing from TCRdb's copy, which holds only in-frame ones; the method was immunoSEQ multiplex PCR. Here the sample spans tens of thousands of clones, approximately 93% being singletons. The specimen comprised peripheral blood, sampled in the second trimester of pregnancy. The receptors stem from a female donor with multiple sclerosis, enrolled in a pregnancy study.

This clone was counted once. The V gene is TRBV5-1, the J gene TRBJ2-1; D may be TRBD2 (7 bases). Germline CDR1 is SGHRS and CDR2 is YFSETQ. CDR3 size: 14 residues. Trimming cost V 0 bases and J 7 bases, with 11 bases left between them. CDR3 protein: CASSLAGGSNEQFF. For the CDR3, the DNA is TGCGCCAGCAGCTTGGCGGGGGGCTCTAATGAGCAGTTCTTC.

Here the CDR3 reads CASSLGTSGYEQYF. CDR3 DNA: TGTGCCAGCAGCTTAGGGACTAGCGGGTACGAGCAGTACTTC. This chain uses TRBV11-2 with TRBJ2-7, with TRBD2 matching 11 bases. J lost 4 bases, V lost 1 base, and 0 bases had no gene match. The CDR3 loop spans 14 amino acids. Per the germline V gene, CDR1 is SGHAT and CDR2 is FQNNGV.

This rearrangement joins TRBV18 to TRBJ2-7, with TRBD2 matching 9 bases. This CDR3 is built from 15 residues. The J segment lost 7 bases and the V segment lost 6 bases, leaving 13 bases of the junction unmatched. CDR1 and CDR2 from the germline V gene are KGHSH and LQKENI. The CDR3 DNA reads TGTGCCAGCTCCAACGGCGGGACTAGCCTAAGGGAGCAGTACTTC. Encoded protein: CASSNGGTSLREQYF. The full variable domain, rest sourced from reference TRBV18 and TRBJ2-7, is NAGVMQNPRHLVRRRGQEARLRCSPMKGHSHVYWYRQLPEEGLKFMVYLQKENIIDESGMPKERFSAEFPKEGPSILRIQQVVRGDSAAYFCASSNGGTSLREQYFGPGTRLTVT.

The rearrangement uses TRBV19 and TRBJ2-3; 10 bases are shared with TRBD2. The germline V gene encodes CDR1 LNHDA and CDR2 SQIVND (reference sequence). The CDR3 totals 15 residues. Germline trimming cut 5 bases from V and 4 bases from J; bases unmatched to any gene: 6. The CDR3 DNA sequence: TGTGCCAGTAGTTGGAGCGGGGGGGCCGCAGATACGCAGTATTTT. It codes for CASSWSGGAADTQYF.

This rearrangement joins TRBV5-4 to TRBJ2-1, with TRBD2 identical over 9 bases. Germline V gene sequence: CDR1 SGHNT, CDR2 YYREEE (reference sequence). V shed 4 bases, J shed 2 bases, and the junction held 10 bases outside the gene matches. This CDR3 region has 17 residues. CDR3 protein: CASSPGLAGTTYNEQFF. CDR3 nucleotide sequence: TGTGCCAGCAGCCCTGGGCTAGCGGGAACGACCTACAATGAGCAGTTCTTC.

The V and J genes are TRBV7-6 and TRBJ2-1, with TRBD2 identical over 9 bases. The CDR3 consists of 16 residues. Losses at the gene ends were 0 bases for V and 9 bases for J; bases not matched to a gene: 9. The germline CDR1 and CDR2 sequences are SGHVS and FNYEAQ. Here the CDR3 DNA reads TGTGCCAGCAGCTTAGCGACGCGGGGGGGCCAGTTTGAGCAGTTCTTC. Translated, it gives CASSLATRGGQFEQFF.

Concerning this clone itself: The sample has other DNA sequences that encode this CDR3 too. The chain couples TRBV9 to TRBJ2-3; possibly TRBD2 for D (6 bases). The CDR3 runs 15 residues. V was trimmed by 0 bases and J by 2 bases, leaving 10 bases between them. Germline CDR1 and CDR2: SGDLS and YYNGEE. CDR3 DNA: TGTGCCAGCAGCGTAGGGGGAGGCCCCACAGATACGCAGTATTTT. It is translated as CASSVGGGPTDTQYF.

J is TRBJ1-4 and V is TRBV6-4; D remains unclear. CDR1 MRHNA and CDR2 SNTAGT come from the germline V gene. Trimming took off 6 bases at V and 6 bases at J, with 11 bases between the two ends. CDR3 length equals 13 residues. CDR3 coding DNA: TGTGCCAGCAGCCTCCGGGAGGATGAAAAACTGTTTTTT. Its translation is CASSLREDEKLFF.

This chain joins TRBV7-6 and TRBJ1-3; maybe TRBD1 (5 bases). In germline, CDR1 is SGHVS, CDR2 FNYEAQ. The CDR3 consists of 11 residues. Trimming removed 5 bases from V and 9 bases from J, with 8 bases in between. Here the CDR3 DNA reads TGTGCCAGCAGCCTCGGGGGCACCATATATTTT. Protein: CASSLGGTIYF.

The rearrangement joins TRBV15 to TRBJ2-6; maybe TRBD1 (5 bases). Trimming removed 5 bases from V and 4 bases from J, with 9 bases in between. CDR1 and CDR2 from the germline V gene are LNHNV and YYDKDF (reference sequence). The CDR3 covers 14 residues. The CDR3 is CATSGRVGANVLTF. CDR3 nucleotides: TGTGCCACCAGCGGCAGGGTCGGGGCCAACGTCCTGACTTTC.

The CDR3 region is CAWTYEDRGFYGYTF. For the CDR3, the DNA is TGTGCCTGGACTTATGAGGACAGGGGGTTCTATGGCTACACCTTC. The chain links TRBV30 to TRBJ1-2, with TRBD1 matching over 10 bases. This CDR3 is built from 15 residues. Germline V gene data show CDR1 as GTSNPN and CDR2 as SVGIG (reference sequence). J lost 4 bases, V lost 4 bases, and 9 bases had no gene match.

The J gene is TRBJ1-2, the V gene TRBV19; tentatively, D is TRBD1 (6 bases). CDR3 length: 13 amino acids. CDR1 and CDR2 from the germline V gene are LNHDA and SQIVND (reference sequence). V was clipped by 3 bases and J by 3 bases, with 8 bases between them. In DNA form, the CDR3 reads TGTGCCAGTAGTATCAAGGGGGACTATGGCTACACCTTC. It translates to CASSIKGDYGYTF.